These 3 T cell receptor beta chains were all obtained from the same sample, sequenced in a study of identical twins. TCRdb reanalysed the 5' RACE reads using MiXCR and keeps one entry per CDR3 protein. The table shows about 240,000 distinct CDR3 sequences, with about 11% occurring only once. The sequenced material came from memory T cells sorted from blood. Receptor source: a man in his fifties or sixties in good health.

This clonotype was seen a few times. The chain links TRBV19 to TRBJ2-2, with D unclear. The V and J ends lost 1 base and 3 bases respectively, with 6 bases between them. From germline, CDR1 is LNHDA and CDR2 SQIVND (reference sequence). This CDR3 is 14 amino acids long. The CDR3 region has the DNA TGTGCCAGTAGTATAGGGCGATACACCGGGGAGCTGTTTTTT. Encoded protein: CASSIGRYTGELFF.

This clonotype appeared a few times. For the CDR3, the DNA is TGTGCCAGCTCACCATCGAAGGAGACCGTAACTGAAGCTTTCTTT. Its translation is CASSPSKETVTEAFF. V gene TRBV18 combines with J gene TRBJ1-1, with D uncertain. The germline V gene has CDR1 KGHSH and CDR2 LQKENI. The V gene lost 2 bases and the J gene lost 5 bases, with 15 bases spanning the gap. This CDR3 comprises 15 residues.

The rearrangement uses TRBV18 and TRBJ1-1; 7 bases agree with TRBD1. Germline values: CDR1 KGHSH, CDR2 LQKENI. CDR3 size: 15 residues. The ends lost 1 base at V and 1 base at J; junction bases unmatched: 3. DNA of the CDR3: TGTGCCAGCTCACCACAGGGGGCGGCGAACACTGAAGCTTTCTTT. It encodes CASSPQGAANTEAFF.